Listed here is a single T cell receptor beta chain. As originally analysed: From reference gene primer amplification, estimates of nucleated cell counts were derived. The data were produced by immunoSEQ multiplex PCR, yet TCRdb's version contains in-frame clones alone and is incomplete. V, J and clone size are those of that table, while D and trimming were read from the DNA. The sample comprises fewer than 300,000 clones, approximately 93% of which are singletons, and approximately 2.1% rests with the top ten. Seattle patient enrollment occurred during active infection, with longitudinal follow-up thereafter. J was trimmed by 4 bases and V by 3 bases; bases with no gene match: 9. Germline V gene data show CDR1 as GTSNPN and CDR2 as SVGIG (reference sequence). The CDR3 extends over 14 amino acids. The sample originates from a study of blood T cell repertoires in COVID-19. Overall study: Researchers got acute and convalescent COVID-19 samples from the United States, Italy and Spain. PBMCs, B-cell-depleted T cells, or T cells provided the cDNA or gDNA that made up the material.

Sequencing was done on a sample of peripheral blood. This receptor was identified in a woman aged 25 to 45 with COVID-19, enrolled during active disease. The J gene is TRBJ2-7, the V gene TRBV30; 7 positions agree with TRBD2. Here the CDR3 reads CAWRRGEGTYEQYF. CDR3 DNA: TGTGCCTGGAGACGCGGGGAGGGTACGTACGAGCAGTACTTC.